Listed below are T cell receptor beta chains from one sample, sequenced in a study of blood T cell repertoires in COVID-19. Repertoires were generated with immunoSEQ multiplex PCR, while TCRdb's copy carries only in-frame clones and drops some. The table lists about 12,000 clones, around 70% of them singletons. Source material: peripheral blood. Source of these receptors: a man aged 55-75 years with COVID-19, enrolled during active disease. Each CDR3 is given with its conserved first and last residue. The D gene is left open where the match is weak. Clone size is given for some rows only: seen once, a few or many times, or a class if the clone is expanded.

D gene: TRBD1; V gene: TRBV19; J gene: TRBJ2-2; clone size: NA; CDR3 protein: CASSSQGNGELFF; CDR3 DNA: TGTGCCAGTAGTTCACAGGGGAACGGGGAGCTGTTTTTT
D gene: NA; V gene: TRBV10-3; J gene: TRBJ2-6; clone size: NA; CDR3 protein: CAIRAGATPSGANVLTF; CDR3 DNA: TGTGCCATCAGGGCGGGGGCCACCCCCTCTGGGGCCAACGTCCTGACTTTC
D gene: NA; V gene: TRBV27; J gene: TRBJ2-2; clone size: NA; CDR3 protein: CASTGTGELFF; CDR3 DNA: TGTGCCAGCACCGGCACCGGGGAGCTGTTTTTT
D gene: TRBD1; V gene: TRBV5-1; J gene: TRBJ2-7; clone size: few; CDR3 protein: CASSPNDRGAYEQYF; CDR3 DNA: TGCGCCAGCAGCCCCAACGACAGGGGGGCGTACGAGCAGTACTTC
D gene: TRBD1; V gene: TRBV12-5; J gene: TRBJ1-3; clone size: NA; CDR3 protein: CASGGGTVSGNTIYF; CDR3 DNA: TGTGCTAGTGGAGGGGGGACAGTCTCTGGAAACACCATATATTTT
D gene: NA; V gene: TRBV7-2; J gene: TRBJ1-3; clone size: NA; CDR3 protein: CASSEPGQTRNTIYF; CDR3 DNA: TGTGCCAGCAGCGAACCGGGACAAACTAGAAACACCATATATTTT
D gene: NA; V gene: TRBV9; J gene: TRBJ2-2; clone size: few; CDR3 protein: CASSSTGSANTGELFF; CDR3 DNA: TGTGCCAGCAGCTCCACCGGGTCCGCGAACACCGGGGAGCTGTTTTTT
D gene: NA; V gene: TRBV9; J gene: TRBJ1-1; clone size: NA; CDR3 protein: CASSPSTGSTEAFF; CDR3 DNA: TGTGCCAGCAGCCCCTCGACAGGAAGTACTGAAGCTTTCTTT
D gene: NA; V gene: TRBV7-6; J gene: TRBJ2-7; clone size: few; CDR3 protein: CASSPRTDSYEQYF; CDR3 DNA: TGTGCCAGCAGCCCACGGACAGACTCCTACGAGCAGTACTTC
D gene: TRBD2; V gene: TRBV11-3; J gene: TRBJ2-1; clone size: NA; CDR3 protein: CASSPGLAGVNEQFF; CDR3 DNA: TGTGCCAGCAGTCCGGGACTAGCGGGAGTAAATGAGCAGTTCTTC
D gene: TRBD2; V gene: TRBV7-6; J gene: TRBJ2-1; clone size: once; CDR3 protein: CASSGGLAGGTTRSYNEQFF; CDR3 DNA: TGTGCCAGCAGCGGGGGACTAGCGGGGGGCACGACCCGCTCCTACAATGAGCAGTTCTTC
D gene: NA; V gene: TRBV28; J gene: TRBJ1-5; clone size: NA; CDR3 protein: CASSSHTRGFRNQPQHF; CDR3 DNA: TGTGCCAGCAGTTCACATACCCGGGGTTTTCGCAATCAGCCCCAGCATTTT
D gene: NA; V gene: TRBV9; J gene: TRBJ1-4; clone size: NA; CDR3 protein: CASSVFPLLNPNEKLFF; CDR3 DNA: TGTGCCAGCAGCGTATTCCCGTTACTAAACCCTAATGAAAAACTGTTTTTT
D gene: TRBD1; V gene: TRBV5-1; J gene: TRBJ1-5; clone size: NA; CDR3 protein: CASSLAGGILQPQHF; CDR3 DNA: TGCGCCAGCAGCTTAGCAGGGGGGATCTTGCAGCCCCAGCATTTT
D gene: TRBD1; V gene: TRBV27; J gene: TRBJ1-2; clone size: NA; CDR3 protein: CASSPGTGQPNYGYTF; CDR3 DNA: TGTGCCAGCAGTCCCGGGACAGGGCAACCTAACTATGGCTACACCTTC
D gene: NA; V gene: TRBV30; J gene: TRBJ2-2; clone size: NA; CDR3 protein: CAWKGTGELFF; CDR3 DNA: TGTGCCTGGAAGGGGACCGGGGAGCTGTTTTTT
D gene: NA; V gene: TRBV7-2; J gene: TRBJ2-3; clone size: NA; CDR3 protein: CASSSGTTSTDTQYF; CDR3 DNA: TGTGCCAGCAGCTCCGGGACAACTAGCACAGATACGCAGTATTTT
D gene: TRBD2; V gene: TRBV7-6; J gene: TRBJ2-3; clone size: NA; CDR3 protein: CASSSRGGGPYLPDTQYF; CDR3 DNA: TGTGCCAGCAGCTCCCGGGGGGGAGGGCCCTACCTGCCAGATACGCAGTATTTT
D gene: TRBD2; V gene: TRBV27; J gene: TRBJ2-1; clone size: NA; CDR3 protein: CATSTSGGYNEQFF; CDR3 DNA: TGTGCCACCTCGACTAGCGGGGGTTACAATGAGCAGTTCTTC
D gene: NA; V gene: TRBV4-2; J gene: TRBJ1-2; clone size: NA; CDR3 protein: CASSQDPQGINYGYTF; CDR3 DNA: TGTGCCAGCAGCCAAGATCCCCAGGGAATAAACTATGGCTACACCTTC
D gene: NA; V gene: TRBV24-1; J gene: TRBJ1-1; clone size: NA; CDR3 protein: CATSDLRGTAFF; CDR3 DNA: TGTGCCACCAGTGATTTGAGGGGTACGGCTTTCTTT
D gene: NA; V gene: TRBV7-2; J gene: TRBJ2-1; clone size: NA; CDR3 protein: CASSLFGAGNEQFF; CDR3 DNA: TGTGCCAGCAGCTTATTCGGGGCGGGGAATGAGCAGTTCTTC